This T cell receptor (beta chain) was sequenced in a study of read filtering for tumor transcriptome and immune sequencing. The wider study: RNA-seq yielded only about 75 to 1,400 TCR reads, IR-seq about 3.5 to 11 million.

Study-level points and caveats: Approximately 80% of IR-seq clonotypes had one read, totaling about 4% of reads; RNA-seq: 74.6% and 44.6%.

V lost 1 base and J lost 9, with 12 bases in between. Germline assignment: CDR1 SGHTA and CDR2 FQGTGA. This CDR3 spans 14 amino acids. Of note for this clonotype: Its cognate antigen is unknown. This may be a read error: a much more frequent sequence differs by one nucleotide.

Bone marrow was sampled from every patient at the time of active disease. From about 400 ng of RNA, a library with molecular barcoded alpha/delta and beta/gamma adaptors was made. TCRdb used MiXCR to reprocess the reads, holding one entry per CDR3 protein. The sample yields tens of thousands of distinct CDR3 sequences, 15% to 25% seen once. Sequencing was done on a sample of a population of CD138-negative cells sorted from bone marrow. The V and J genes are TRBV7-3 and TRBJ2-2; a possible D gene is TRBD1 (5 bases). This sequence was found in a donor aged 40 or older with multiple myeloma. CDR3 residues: CASSLRQGTRELFF. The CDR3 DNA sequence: TGTGCCAGCAGCTTAAGGCAGGGAACCAGGGAGCTGTTTTTT.